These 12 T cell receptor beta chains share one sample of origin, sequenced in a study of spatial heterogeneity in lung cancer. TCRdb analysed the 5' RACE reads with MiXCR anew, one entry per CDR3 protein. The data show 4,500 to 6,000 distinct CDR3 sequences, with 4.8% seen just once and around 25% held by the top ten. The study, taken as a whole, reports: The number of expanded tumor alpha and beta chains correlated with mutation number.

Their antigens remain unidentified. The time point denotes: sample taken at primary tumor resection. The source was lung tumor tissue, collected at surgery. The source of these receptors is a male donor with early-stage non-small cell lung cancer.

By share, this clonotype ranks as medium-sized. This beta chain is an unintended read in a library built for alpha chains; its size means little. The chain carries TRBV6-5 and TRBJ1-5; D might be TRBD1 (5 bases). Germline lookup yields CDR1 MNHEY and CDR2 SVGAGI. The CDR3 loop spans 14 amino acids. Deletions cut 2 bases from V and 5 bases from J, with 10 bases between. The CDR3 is CASSYLGGDQPQHF. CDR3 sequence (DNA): TGTGCCAGCAGTTACCTGGGGGGAGATCAGCCCCAGCATTTT.

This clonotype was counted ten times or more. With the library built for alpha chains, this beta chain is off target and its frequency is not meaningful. CDR3 nucleotide sequence: TGTGCCAGCAGTTGGGGACAGAATAGGCCTGAAGCTTTCTTT. The encoded protein is CASSWGQNRPEAFF. The V and J genes are TRBV6-5 and TRBJ1-1; 7 bases fit TRBD1. The germline gives CDR1 MNHEY, CDR2 SVGAGI. The CDR3 is 14 amino acids. Trimming removed 4 bases from V and 6 bases from J; junction bases left unmatched: 8.

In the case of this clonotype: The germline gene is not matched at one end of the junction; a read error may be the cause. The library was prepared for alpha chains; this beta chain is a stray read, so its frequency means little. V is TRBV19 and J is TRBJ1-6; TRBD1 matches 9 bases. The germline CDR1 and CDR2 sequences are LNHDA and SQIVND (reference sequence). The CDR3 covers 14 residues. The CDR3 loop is CASSPQGADSPLNF. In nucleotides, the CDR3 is TGTGCCAGTAGCCCACAGGGGGCTGATTCACCCCTCAACTTT.

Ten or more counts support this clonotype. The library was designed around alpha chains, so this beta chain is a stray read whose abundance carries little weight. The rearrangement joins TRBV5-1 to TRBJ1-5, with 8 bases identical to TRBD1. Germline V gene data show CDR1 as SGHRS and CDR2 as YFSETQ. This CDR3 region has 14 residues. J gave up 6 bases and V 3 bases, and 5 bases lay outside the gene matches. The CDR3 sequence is CASSSGTGGQPQHF. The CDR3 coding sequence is TGCGCCAGCAGCTCCGGGACAGGCGGTCAGCCCCAGCATTTT. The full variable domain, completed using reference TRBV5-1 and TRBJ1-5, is KAGVTQTPRYLIKTRGQQVTLSCSPISGHRSVSWYQQTPGQGLQFLFEYFSETQRNKGNFPGRFSGRQFSNSRSEMNVSTLELGDSALYLCASSSGTGGQPQHFGDGTRLSIL.

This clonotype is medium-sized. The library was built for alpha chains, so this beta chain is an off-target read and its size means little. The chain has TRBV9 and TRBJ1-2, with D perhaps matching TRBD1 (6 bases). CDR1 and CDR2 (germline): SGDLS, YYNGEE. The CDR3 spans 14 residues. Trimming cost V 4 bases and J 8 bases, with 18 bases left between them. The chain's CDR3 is CASSPQSGAGGYTF. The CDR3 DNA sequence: TGTGCCAGCAGCCCCCAATCAGGGGCGGGAGGCTACACCTTC.

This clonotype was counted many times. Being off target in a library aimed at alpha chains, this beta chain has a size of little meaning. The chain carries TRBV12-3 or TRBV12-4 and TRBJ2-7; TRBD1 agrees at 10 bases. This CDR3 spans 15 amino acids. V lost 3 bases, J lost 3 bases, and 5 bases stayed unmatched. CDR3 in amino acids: CASSLAGQGHYEQYF. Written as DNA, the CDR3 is TGTGCCAGCAGTTTGGCGGGACAGGGGCACTACGAGCAGTACTTC.

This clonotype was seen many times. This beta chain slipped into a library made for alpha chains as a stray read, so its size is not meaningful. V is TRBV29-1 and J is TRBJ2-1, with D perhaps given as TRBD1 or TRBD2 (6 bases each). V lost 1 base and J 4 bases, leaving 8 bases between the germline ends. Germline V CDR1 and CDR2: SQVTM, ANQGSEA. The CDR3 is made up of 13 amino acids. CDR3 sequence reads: CSVEVGGYNEQFF. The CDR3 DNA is TGCAGCGTTGAAGTAGGGGGGTACAATGAGCAGTTCTTC.

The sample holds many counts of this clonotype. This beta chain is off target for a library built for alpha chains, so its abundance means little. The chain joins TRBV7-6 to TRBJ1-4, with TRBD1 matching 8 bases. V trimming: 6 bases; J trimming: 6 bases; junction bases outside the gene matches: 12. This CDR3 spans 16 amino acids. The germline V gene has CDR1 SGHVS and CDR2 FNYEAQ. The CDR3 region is CASSSGAGGPHEKLFF. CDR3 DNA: TGTGCCAGCAGTTCAGGAGCAGGGGGCCCTCATGAAAAACTGTTTTTT.

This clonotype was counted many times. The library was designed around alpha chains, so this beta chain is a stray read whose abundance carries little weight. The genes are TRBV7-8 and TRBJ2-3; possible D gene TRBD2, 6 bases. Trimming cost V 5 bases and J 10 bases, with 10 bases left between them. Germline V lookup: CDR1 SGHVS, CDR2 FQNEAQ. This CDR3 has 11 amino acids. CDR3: CASSVTGAQYF. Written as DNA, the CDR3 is TGTGCCAGCAGCGTTACGGGGGCGCAGTATTTT.

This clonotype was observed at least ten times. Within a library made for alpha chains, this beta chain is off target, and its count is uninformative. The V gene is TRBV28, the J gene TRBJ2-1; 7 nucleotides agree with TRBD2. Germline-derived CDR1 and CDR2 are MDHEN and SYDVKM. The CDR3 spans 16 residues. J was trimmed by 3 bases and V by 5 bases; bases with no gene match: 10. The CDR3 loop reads CASSPPSGMGYNEQFF. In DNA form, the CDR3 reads TGTGCCAGCAGTCCTCCCAGCGGGATGGGCTACAATGAGCAGTTCTTC.

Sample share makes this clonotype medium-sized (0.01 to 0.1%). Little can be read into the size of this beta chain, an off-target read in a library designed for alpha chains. The CDR3 bases are TGCGCCAGCAGCTTGGATGGGGGGCGAGATTCACCCCTCCACTTT. Translated, it gives CASSLDGGRDSPLHF. This chain links TRBV5-1 with TRBJ1-6; a possible D gene is TRBD1 (6 bases). The V gene lost 0 bases and the J gene lost 8 bases, with 12 bases spanning the gap. CDR3 size: 15 residues. CDR1 and CDR2 from the germline V gene are SGHRS and YFSETQ. The complete variable domain, with remaining parts taken from reference TRBV5-1 and TRBJ1-6, reads KAGVTQTPRYLIKTRGQQVTLSCSPISGHRSVSWYQQTPGQGLQFLFEYFSETQRNKGNFPGRFSGRQFSNSRSEMNVSTLELGDSALYLCASSLDGGRDSPLHFGNGTRLTVT.

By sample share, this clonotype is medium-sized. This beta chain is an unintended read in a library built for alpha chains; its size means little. In DNA form, the CDR3 reads TGTGCCAGCAGCAGACTAGCGGGAGGGCCCTACGAGCAGTACTTC. Its translation is CASSRLAGGPYEQYF. The chain couples TRBV28 to TRBJ2-7; 14 nucleotides line up with TRBD2. CDR1 is MDHEN and CDR2 is SYDVKM in the germline V gene. The CDR3 spans 15 residues. After removal of 6 bases from V and 2 bases from J, the junction contained 3 bases not matched to a gene.